What follows is one T cell receptor beta chain and its context. The CDR3 runs to 12 residues. V lost 4 bases to trimming and J lost 4 bases, with 8 bases between them. From germline, CDR1 is SGHNT and CDR2 YENEEA. The sample originates from a study of shared clonotypes between healthy human individuals. Method: immunoSEQ multiplex PCR; TCRdb's copy keeps in-frame clones and lacks some. The sample includes 2 million to 2.5 million clones, about 94% of them seen just once. Sequencing was carried out using naive CD4+ T cells sorted from blood. Subset indicated: CD45RA+ positively selected. V and J are TRBV11-3 and TRBJ2-7; D unclear. The TCR originated in a man aged 18 to 29 in good health. The CDR3 nucleotides read TGTGCCAGCAGCTCTAACGGATACGAGCAGTACTTC. Encoded protein: CASSSNGYEQYF.